This entry lists 26 T cell receptor beta chains sequenced from one sample in a study of cytomegalovirus exposure and HLA in healthy donors. The PCR was carried out with 60 Vbeta primers and 13 Jbeta primers. Some clones are missing from TCRdb's copy, which holds only in-frame ones; the method was immunoSEQ multiplex PCR. The table shows about 130,000 clones, with around three quarters occurring only once. Input material: PBMCs. These receptors were obtained from a woman in her sixties in good health and CMV-seropositive.

This chain joins TRBV11-2 and TRBJ1-2, with TRBD1 matching over 7 bases. After removal of 4 bases from V and 0 bases from J, the junction contained 8 bases not matched to a gene. CDR3 length: 16 residues. Germline V gene lookup returns CDR1 SGHAT and CDR2 FQNNGV. CDR3 bases: TGTGCCAGCAGCTACGCGAAGGGGGCGGCTAACTATGGCTACACCTTC. It specifies CASSYAKGAANYGYTF.

This chain uses TRBV30 with TRBJ2-7; possible D gene TRBD2, 6 bases. V lost 2 bases and J 9 bases, leaving 11 bases between the germline ends. CDR1 and CDR2 (germline): GTSNPN, SVGIG (reference sequence). The CDR3 loop spans 11 amino acids. CDR3 nucleotides: TGTGCCTGGAGTACCACCGGGGGGCAGTACTTC. Protein product: CAWSTTGGQYF.

The chain employs TRBV9 and TRBJ2-5; tentatively, D is TRBD1 (7 bases). This CDR3 is 15 amino acids long. Germline assignment: CDR1 SGDLS and CDR2 YYNGEE. V was pared by 0 bases and J by 5 bases, with 14 bases between. The CDR3 DNA is TGTGCCAGCAGCGTAGGAGGAGGGGGCGGGGAGACCCAGTACTTC. Translating it yields CASSVGGGGGETQYF.

This chain joins TRBV11-2 and TRBJ2-7, with D possibly being TRBD1 (6 bases). V shed 6 bases and J shed 2 bases, with 14 bases lying between them. CDR1 is SGHAT and CDR2 is FQNNGV in the germline V gene. This CDR3 is 14 amino acids long. Written as DNA, the CDR3 is TGTGCCAGCAGTCGTATTACAGGGACCTACGAGCAGTACTTC. It translates to CASSRITGTYEQYF. The entire variable domain, with the rest obtained from reference TRBV11-2 and TRBJ2-7, is as follows: EAGVAQSPRYKIIEKRQSVAFWCNPISGHATLYWYQQILGQGPKLLIQFQNNGVVDDSQLPKDRFSAERLKGVDSTLKIQPAKLEDSAVYLCASSRITGTYEQYFGPGTRLTVT.

Only a few counts were recorded for this clone. V is TRBV5-1 and J is TRBJ1-5; 7 bases match TRBD1. Trimming took 4 bases from V and 4 from J; bases not matched to a gene: 5. This CDR3 region has 14 residues. Per germline, CDR1 SGHRS and CDR2 YFSETQ. Here the CDR3 DNA reads TGCGCCAGCAGCGATGGGACAGATAATCAGCCCCAGCATTTT. It translates to CASSDGTDNQPQHF.

The genes are TRBV7-9 and TRBJ2-5; 10 bases agree with TRBD2. V lost 5 bases and J lost 1; bases outside the gene matches: 4. CDR1 and CDR2 (germline): SEHNR, FQNEAQ (reference sequence). This CDR3 is built from 15 residues. The chain's CDR3 is CASSPSGGVQETQYF. For the CDR3, the DNA is TGTGCCAGCAGCCCGAGCGGGGGGGTCCAAGAGACCCAGTACTTC.

The chain uses TRBV25-1 and TRBJ2-3; 12 bases are a match to TRBD2. This CDR3 comprises 17 residues. In germline, CDR1 is MGHDK, CDR2 SYGVNS. Trimming removed 2 bases from V and 6 bases from J; junction bases left unmatched: 9. The CDR3 DNA is TGTGCCAGCAGTGAAACTCGGGCTAGCGGGAGGGCGGATACGCAGTATTTT. Translation: CASSETRASGRADTQYF.

CDR3 amino acids: CASTSGSGTQYF. The CDR3 DNA sequence: TGTGCCAGCACTAGCGGCTCGGGTACGCAGTATTTT. The chain has TRBV6-1 and TRBJ2-3; 7 bases agree with TRBD2. CDR3 size: 12 residues. The germline CDR1 and CDR2 sequences are MNHNS and SASEGT. Trimming removed 7 bases from V and 8 bases from J; junction bases left unmatched: 6.

The chain employs TRBV5-4 and TRBJ1-1; D is possibly TRBD1 (6 bases). The CDR3 extends over 15 amino acids. Deletions cut 4 bases from V and 3 bases from J, with 16 bases between. Germline V CDR1 and CDR2: SGHNT, YYREEE (reference sequence). The CDR3 nucleotides are TGTGCCAGCAGCCCTGGGGGCCATAAGGACACTGAAGCTTTCTTT. Protein product: CASSPGGHKDTEAFF.

The chain is built from TRBV5-1 and TRBJ2-5; 7 nucleotides agree with TRBD2. The J call may be incorrect, as the DNA end agrees better with TRBJ2-7. From germline, CDR1 is SGHRS and CDR2 YFSETQ. This CDR3 is built from 14 residues. The CDR3: CASSSGRRSYEQYF. The DNA for the CDR3 is TGCGCCAGCAGCTCCGGGAGGAGGTCCTACGAGCAGTACTTC.

CDR3 nucleotide sequence: TGTGCCAGCAGCACCCGCGGGCAGGGCACAGATACGCAGTATTTT. It is translated as CASSTRGQGTDTQYF. The V call is TRBV7-9, the J call TRBJ2-3, with D possibly matching TRBD2 (5 bases). Trimming cost V 5 bases and J 1 base, with 13 bases left between them. The CDR3 is 15 residues long. Germline-derived CDR1 and CDR2 are SEHNR and FQNEAQ (reference sequence).

V usage is TRBV15 and J usage is TRBJ1-2; 8 bases agree with TRBD1. Germline V gene data show CDR1 as LNHNV and CDR2 as YYDKDF (reference sequence). Trimming at V came to 3 bases and at J to 0 bases, leaving 3 bases not matched to a gene. The CDR3 runs to 15 residues. In DNA, the CDR3 is TGTGCCACCAGCAGTACCAGGGGGCCTAACTATGGCTACACCTTC. Its translation is CATSSTRGPNYGYTF.

V and J are TRBV25-1 and TRBJ2-4; no clear D. The CDR3 totals 13 residues. Deletions cut 4 bases from V and 0 bases from J, with 4 bases between. Looked up from germline, CDR1 is MGHDK and CDR2 is SYGVNS. The CDR3 protein is CASSGQAKNIQYF. CDR3 sequence (DNA): TGTGCCAGCAGTGGTCAAGCCAAAAACATTCAGTACTTC.

V gene TRBV5-1 combines with J gene TRBJ1-2; D not resolved. Trimming took off 3 bases at V and 2 bases at J, with 17 bases between the two ends. There are 16 residues in the CDR3. From germline, CDR1 is SGHRS and CDR2 YFSETQ. The CDR3 protein is CASSSSRRTENYGYTF. In DNA, the CDR3 is TGCGCCAGCAGCTCCTCCCGCCGGACTGAGAACTATGGCTACACCTTC.

This clone has only a few counts. The CDR3 region has the DNA TGTGCCAGCAGCTTAGATGGCGCAGGGGGCCGGTCACCCCTCCACTTT. Its translation is CASSLDGAGGRSPLHF. The chain combines TRBV7-8 with TRBJ1-6; 8 bases fit TRBD1. The CDR3 is 16 amino acids. Trimming cost V 1 base and J 10 bases; bases outside gene matches: 9. Germline V gene data show CDR1 as SGHVS and CDR2 as FQNEAQ.

The chain combines TRBV5-4 with TRBJ1-6; 7 bases are a match to TRBD1. The length of the CDR3 is 16 residues. Trimming took 1 base from V and 5 from J; bases not matched to a gene: 6. Germline loops: CDR1 SGHNT, CDR2 YYREEE (reference sequence). Here the CDR3 DNA reads TGTGCCAGCAGCTTGTCTTTGGGACAGAATAATTCACCCCTCCACTTT. It specifies CASSLSLGQNNSPLHF.

The J gene is TRBJ2-1, the V gene TRBV7-9, with 9 bases that match TRBD2. The trim removed 5 bases at V and 4 bases at J, leaving 9 bases unmatched. This CDR3 contains 16 residues. Per the germline V gene, CDR1 is SEHNR and CDR2 is FQNEAQ (reference sequence). CDR3 protein: CASSLSSGRVYNEQFF. CDR3 in DNA: TGTGCCAGCAGCCTAAGTAGCGGGAGAGTTTACAATGAGCAGTTCTTC.

The V and J genes are TRBV27 and TRBJ2-3; 8 bases agree with TRBD2. Trimming cost V 1 base and J 1 base; bases outside gene matches: 7. The CDR3 has 17 residues. Germline CDR1 reads MNHEY; CDR2 reads SMNVEV (reference sequence). The CDR3 here is CASSLLFSGVGTDTQYF. DNA for the CDR3: TGTGCCAGCAGTTTATTATTTAGCGGGGTCGGCACAGATACGCAGTATTTT.

The genes are TRBV5-1 and TRBJ1-1; no reliable D call. Germline V CDR1 and CDR2: SGHRS, YFSETQ. Trimming pared 0 bases from V and 1 base from J, leaving 16 bases between. The CDR3 has 17 amino acids. CDR3 in amino acids: CASSLAVMVTANTEAFF. The CDR3 DNA reads as TGCGCCAGCAGCTTGGCGGTTATGGTTACAGCGAACACTGAAGCTTTCTTT.

The V gene is TRBV6-4, the J gene TRBJ2-2; D is unclear. The V end lost 7 bases, the J end lost 5 bases, and 8 bases lay between the germline ends. The CDR3 is made up of 12 amino acids. CDR1 and CDR2 from the germline V gene are MRHNA and SNTAGT. The chain's CDR3 is CASIEDTGELFF. CDR3 DNA: TGTGCCAGCATAGAGGATACCGGGGAGCTGTTTTTT.

In this sample, this clone turned up once. The V gene is TRBV19, the J gene TRBJ1-1; no definite D call. Germline V lookup: CDR1 LNHDA, CDR2 SQIVND (reference sequence). The CDR3 has 13 residues. The V gene lost 6 bases and the J gene lost 1 base, with 9 bases spanning the gap. For the CDR3, the DNA is TGTGCCAGTAGCCGACACTCGAACACTGAAGCTTTCTTT. It translates to CASSRHSNTEAFF.

The chain couples TRBV19 to TRBJ1-4; 9 nucleotides align to TRBD1. CDR1 is LNHDA and CDR2 is SQIVND in the germline V gene (reference sequence). The V gene end was trimmed by 4 bases and the J gene end by 8 bases; junction bases not matched to a gene: 8. This CDR3 has 15 amino acids. CDR3 amino acids: CASSRTGGAEEKLFF. As DNA, the CDR3 is TGTGCCAGTAGTAGAACAGGGGGCGCAGAAGAAAAACTGTTTTTT.

In this sample, this clone turned up a few times. The chain employs TRBV6-6 and TRBJ1-2, with D possibly being TRBD1 (6 bases). Trimming removed 6 bases at V and 2 bases at J, with 16 bases between. Per germline, CDR1 MNHNY and CDR2 SVGAGI (reference sequence). The CDR3 is 15 residues long. CDR3 in DNA: TGTGCCAGCAGCCTACAGGGTTCCGACAACTATGGCTACACCTTC. It is translated as CASSLQGSDNYGYTF.

The V call is TRBV9, the J call TRBJ1-1; TRBD1 aligns across 8 bases. The CDR3 has 14 residues. Per germline, CDR1 SGDLS and CDR2 YYNGEE. V lost 4 bases to trimming and J lost 1 base; unmatched junction nucleotides: 3. The CDR3 region has the DNA TGTGCCAGCAGCAAGACAGGGGAGAACACTGAAGCTTTCTTT. As protein: CASSKTGENTEAFF.

V and J are TRBV30 and TRBJ2-1; a possible D gene is TRBD2 (5 bases). The V and J ends lost 3 bases and 4 bases respectively, with 16 bases between them. The CDR3 is made up of 15 amino acids. CDR1 and CDR2 from the germline V gene are GTSNPN and SVGIG (reference sequence). CDR3: CAWRARAGLYNEQFF. In nucleotides, the CDR3 is TGTGCCTGGAGAGCAAGGGCGGGCCTATACAATGAGCAGTTCTTC.

This chain connects TRBV9 to TRBJ2-5, with 7 bases aligning to TRBD2. Germline-derived CDR1 and CDR2 are SGDLS and YYNGEE. This CDR3 comprises 13 residues. J gave up 11 bases and V 0 bases, and 7 bases lay outside the gene matches. The CDR3: CASSVDFAGEQYF. CDR3 in DNA: TGTGCCAGCAGCGTAGATTTCGCGGGGGAGCAGTACTTC.